This TCR beta chain originates from a study of shared clonotypes between healthy human individuals. Sequenced by immunoSEQ multiplex PCR; TCRdb stores in-frame clones only, minus some. Here the sample spans approximately 940,000 clones, approximately 80% being singletons. Donation came from healthy HIV-negative adults that had no recent acute infections or vaccinations. A single count supports this clone. Per germline, CDR1 SNHLY and CDR2 FYNNEI. The V end was cut by 11 bases, the J end by 3 bases, with 16 bases between. This CDR3 region has 14 residues. The source is a man younger than 35 in good health. Source material: memory CD4+ T cells sorted from blood. As for subset: CD45RA-negative fraction. V is TRBV2 and J is TRBJ1-4, with D perhaps TRBD1 (6 bases). CDR3 nucleotides: TGTGCCGGTAGGGGGGCGCGGGCTAATGAAAAACTGTTTTTT. Its protein product is CAGRGARANEKLFF.